The T cell receptor beta chain described here comes from a study of cytomegalovirus exposure and HLA in healthy donors. Study-level findings and limits: CMV serostatus was the only recorded immune exposure for donors. TCR association rates varied by HLA locus in a later analysis, with DRB1 highest and HLA-C lowest. Later on, analysis showed that most CMV-associated TCR beta chains appeared to be HLA-restricted. Donors were assumed by presence/absence analyses to have roughly uniform sequencing depth.

CDR3 length equals 14 residues. Germline loops: CDR1 SGHTS, CDR2 YDEGEE. A word on this clone: Its cognate antigen is unknown.

The primer mix had 60 Vbeta and 13 Jbeta primers. TCRdb's table, derived via immunoSEQ multiplex PCR, lists solely in-frame clones and lacks some. The data show fewer than 250,000 clones, almost 80% seen once. The sequence derives from a male donor in good health and CMV-seronegative. What was sequenced was PBMCs. The chain carries TRBV5-8 and TRBJ2-5; a weak D match, TRBD2 (6 bases). The end of the DNA fits TRBJ2-7 better, so the J call may be wrong. CDR3 protein: CASSYLVGGYEQYF. CDR3 bases: TGTGCCAGCAGCTACTTAGTCGGGGGTTACGAGCAGTACTTC.